The 23 T cell receptor beta chains below all came from one sample that was sequenced in a study of T-cell memory formation after mild COVID-19. One entry per CDR3 protein results from TCRdb running MiXCR on the 5' RACE reads. The data show about 150,000 distinct CDR3 sequences, 6% to 6.5% seen once. Source material: PBMCs or a T cell subset sorted from them (not recorded which). The source is an adult woman who had mild COVID-19 (a few samples of this study predate the infection). Cell type and time point are not known.

The chain is built from TRBV30 and TRBJ2-5; a possible D gene is TRBD1 (5 bases). Germline V CDR1 and CDR2: GTSNPN, SVGIG (reference sequence). With 5 bases removed from V and 7 bases from J, the gap between germline ends came to 11 bases. This CDR3 has 11 residues. The CDR3 protein is CAWANQGTQYF. The CDR3 nucleotides read TGTGCCTGGGCAAACCAGGGGACCCAGTACTTC.

This clonotype was counted between two and nine times. This chain links TRBV5-6 with TRBJ1-5; 9 bases match TRBD1. In germline, CDR1 is SGHDT, CDR2 YYEEEE. This CDR3 is 16 amino acids long. J lost 4 bases, V lost 2 bases, and 7 bases had no gene match. The CDR3 loop is CASSFRGQGLNQPQHF. The CDR3 DNA reads as TGTGCCAGCAGCTTTCGGGGACAGGGACTGAATCAGCCCCAGCATTTT.

This clonotype was counted ten times or more. The chain is built from TRBV29-1 and TRBJ2-7; unclear D gene. Trimming pared 4 bases from V and 2 bases from J, leaving 12 bases between. Germline lookup yields CDR1 SQVTM and CDR2 ANQGSEA. This CDR3 spans 13 amino acids. This chain's CDR3 is CSVGLSPPYEQYF. CDR3 DNA: TGCAGCGTTGGACTTAGCCCACCCTACGAGCAGTACTTC.

This clonotype was counted between two and nine times. The chain uses TRBV4-1 and TRBJ1-3; the D gene is possibly TRBD1 (5 bases). CDR3 length: 17 residues. V lost 0 bases, J lost 0 bases, and 12 bases lay in between. Germline V CDR1 and CDR2: MGHRA, YSYEKL. CDR3 region: CASSQDRGSFSGNTIYF. The DNA of the CDR3 is TGCGCCAGCAGCCAAGATCGGGGCAGCTTCTCTGGAAACACCATATATTTT.

This clonotype has ten or more counts. The chain recombines TRBV20-1 with TRBJ2-7, with 9 bases lining up with TRBD2. The germline V gene encodes CDR1 DFQATT and CDR2 SNEGSKA (reference sequence). CDR3 length: 18 amino acids. With 0 bases clipped from V and 5 bases from J, the junction kept 17 bases outside the gene matches. CDR3: CSARDAKRPAGGQNEQYF. The CDR3 bases are TGCAGTGCTAGAGATGCTAAAAGGCCCGCGGGGGGGCAGAACGAGCAGTACTTC.

This clonotype was counted only a few times. The chain combines TRBV14 with TRBJ2-1; the match to TRBD1 covers 7 bases. Germline CDR1 SGHDN, CDR2 FVKESK. This CDR3 has 19 residues. V gave up 0 bases and J gave up 5 bases; unmatched junction bases: 16. The CDR3 sequence: CASSQDSDRWLLFHNEQFF. CDR3 coding DNA: TGTGCCAGCAGCCAAGACTCGGACAGGTGGTTGCTATTTCACAATGAGCAGTTCTTC.

This clonotype was counted only a few times. V is TRBV4-3 and J is TRBJ1-2; D is possibly TRBD1 (5 bases). V shed 0 bases and J shed 4 bases, with 15 bases lying between them. The CDR3 is 16 residues long. CDR1 LGHNA and CDR2 YSLEER come from the germline V gene. The CDR3 DNA reads as TGCGCCAGCAGCCAAGATCGGGACGCCGTGGGCTATGGCTACACCTTC. It encodes CASSQDRDAVGYGYTF.

The chain couples TRBV18 to TRBJ1-3; D is ambiguous. V lost 4 bases, J lost 0 bases, and 4 bases lay in between. CDR1 and CDR2 from the germline V gene are KGHSH and LQKENI. This CDR3 is 13 amino acids long. Here the CDR3 reads CASSQVSGNTIYF. CDR3 nucleotide sequence: TGTGCCAGCTCACAAGTCTCTGGAAACACCATATATTTT.

This clonotype was detected a few times. The chain combines TRBV5-1 with TRBJ2-7; TRBD1 agrees at 8 bases. J was trimmed by 3 bases and V by 0 bases; bases with no gene match: 8. Germline CDR1 and CDR2: SGHRS and YFSETQ. The CDR3 consists of 16 residues. The CDR3 DNA sequence: TGCGCCAGCAGCTTGGGTCCAAAGGACAGGGACTACGAGCAGTACTTC. The encoded protein is CASSLGPKDRDYEQYF.

A single count supports this clonotype. Given a much more abundant clone one base away, this may be a read error. The chain is built from TRBV7-2 and TRBJ2-7; a weak D match, TRBD2 (6 bases). This CDR3 is 15 amino acids long. The ends were cut back, 8 bases at V and 6 bases at J, with 23 bases in the middle. CDR1 and CDR2 from the germline V gene are SGHTA and FQGNSA. The CDR3 DNA sequence: TGTGCCAGCGGCTCTCGAGGGAGTAGCGGAGGCGAGCAGTACTTC. It translates to CASGSRGSSGGEQYF. The entire variable domain, with the rest obtained from reference TRBV7-2 and TRBJ2-7, is as follows: GAGVSQSPSNKVTEKGKDVELRCDPISGHTALYWYRQSLGQGLEFLIYFQGNSAPDKSGLPSDRFSAERTGGSVSTLTIQRTQQEDSAVYLCASGSRGSSGGEQYFGPGTRLTVT.

The rearrangement joins TRBV20-1 to TRBJ2-7; the match to TRBD1 covers 8 bases. CDR1 is DFQATT, CDR2 SNEGSKA, per germline (reference sequence). V shed 2 bases and J 5 bases; nucleotides not matched to a gene: 8. This CDR3 spans 14 amino acids. The CDR3 nucleotides read TGCAGTGCTAGATATTTTGCAGGGGGCGACGAGCAGTACTTC. It translates to CSARYFAGGDEQYF.

This chain connects TRBV29-1 to TRBJ2-1; 7 nucleotides match TRBD2. V dropped 6 bases and J dropped 8; count of bases not matched to a gene: 22. The length of the CDR3 is 17 residues. Germline V gives CDR1 SQVTM, CDR2 ANQGSEA. CDR3 nucleotide sequence: TGCAGCGTGGCACATAGGCTGGGACTAAAGAAAGGCGATGAGCAGTTCTTC. Protein: CSVAHRLGLKKGDEQFF.

With respect to this clonotype: A much more abundant neighbour one base away suggests this may be a read error. The chain recombines TRBV12-3 or TRBV12-4 with TRBJ2-2; D is unclear. CDR3 length: 15 amino acids. The ends were cut back, 6 bases at V and 4 bases at J, with 15 bases in the middle. CDR3 coding DNA: TGTGCCAGCAGGGACCTACCGGTGGGCACCGGGGAGCTGTTTTTT. It codes for CASRDLPVGTGELFF.

This clonotype was seen at least ten times. The chain joins TRBV7-8 to TRBJ2-2, with D possibly matching TRBD2 (5 bases). This CDR3 is 16 amino acids long. Germline CDR1 reads SGHVS; CDR2 reads FQNEAQ. V lost 1 base and J lost 4, with 13 bases in between. The CDR3 here is CASSLDAGLFTGELFF. The CDR3 DNA sequence: TGTGCCAGCAGCTTAGATGCCGGACTGTTCACCGGGGAGCTGTTTTTT. Variable domain in full (rest from reference TRBV7-8 and TRBJ2-2): GAGVSQSPRYKVAKRGQDVALRCDPISGHVSLFWYQQALGQGPEFLTYFQNEAQLDKSGLPSDRFFAERPEGSVSTLKIQRTQQEDSAVYLCASSLDAGLFTGELFFGEGSRLTVL.

This clonotype was found many times. The chain couples TRBV4-2 to TRBJ1-2; D possibly corresponds to TRBD1 (6 bases). V was cut by 3 bases and J by 8 bases, with 16 bases left in between. The CDR3 has 14 residues. CDR1 is LGHNA, CDR2 YNFKEQ, per germline. The CDR3 reads CASSQGTLLQGYTF. CDR3 sequence (DNA): TGTGCCAGCAGCCAGGGGACACTGCTACAGGGCTACACCTTC.

This clonotype was observed a few times. This chain joins TRBV4-1 and TRBJ2-7, with D perhaps matching TRBD2 (5 bases). Germline loops: CDR1 MGHRA, CDR2 YSYEKL. Between the trimmed V and J ends, which lost 4 bases and 4 bases, there was a span of 23 bases. This CDR3 is 17 amino acids long. CDR3 protein: CASSRSRERTVGYEQYF. For the CDR3, the DNA is TGCGCCAGCAGCCGATCGAGGGAACGGACGGTGGGATACGAGCAGTACTTC.

This clonotype was counted a few times. The DNA for the CDR3 is TGTGCCAGCAGCTTAACGAGGACCGAGTCAAAAGCTTTCTTT. Its protein product is CASSLTRTESKAFF. The chain carries TRBV7-3 and TRBJ1-1; D unclear. Between the trimmed V and J ends, which lost 0 bases and 9 bases, there was a span of 14 bases. Germline-derived CDR1 and CDR2 are SGHTA and FQGTGA. This CDR3 region has 14 residues.

Only a few counts were recorded for this clonotype. CDR3 loop: CASSKIQGASGAFF. The CDR3 DNA sequence: TGTGCCAGCAGTAAAATACAGGGGGCGTCGGGAGCTTTCTTT. The chain combines TRBV6-6 with TRBJ1-1; TRBD1 aligns across 9 bases. J was trimmed by 10 bases and V by 5 bases; bases with no gene match: 11. CDR1 and CDR2 from the germline V gene are MNHNY and SVGAGI (reference sequence). The CDR3 has 14 residues.

This clonotype was seen only a few times. The rearrangement joins TRBV9 to TRBJ1-2, with TRBD1 as a possible D gene (5 bases). Trimming took off 0 bases at V and 6 bases at J, with 15 bases between the two ends. The CDR3 has 15 amino acids. The germline CDR1 and CDR2 sequences are SGDLS and YYNGEE. This CDR3 reads CASSVGTSGGDGYTF. The CDR3, as DNA: TGTGCCAGCAGCGTAGGGACGTCGGGAGGGGATGGCTACACCTTC.

A few counts support this clonotype. The V gene is TRBV12-3 or TRBV12-4, the J gene TRBJ2-2, with a possible D match to TRBD2 (5 bases). V lost 2 bases and J lost 0, with 10 bases in between. This CDR3 spans 16 amino acids. CDR3 loop: CASSLTPGSNTGELFF. The CDR3 DNA is TGTGCCAGCAGTTTAACACCGGGATCGAACACCGGGGAGCTGTTTTTT.

The sample holds many counts of this clonotype. The chain is built from TRBV7-9 and TRBJ1-1; D might be TRBD1 (5 bases). The V and J ends lost 3 bases and 11 bases respectively, with 19 bases between them. CDR3 length equals 14 residues. Germline CDR1 is SEHNR and CDR2 is FQNEAQ (reference sequence). DNA for the CDR3: TGTGCCAGCAGCTTCGCCCGGCCCGGGGCAGGGGCTTTCTTT. This gives the protein CASSFARPGAGAFF.

This clonotype has only a few counts. This chain links TRBV30 with TRBJ1-2; weak D call: TRBD1 (6 bases). Trimming took off 3 bases at V and 4 bases at J, with 15 bases between the two ends. Germline loops: CDR1 GTSNPN, CDR2 SVGIG (reference sequence). This CDR3 contains 14 residues. The CDR3 sequence is CAWRTGTGPYGYTF. CDR3 nucleotides: TGTGCCTGGAGGACAGGTACAGGGCCCTATGGCTACACCTTC.

This clonotype has only a few counts. This chain connects TRBV6-2 or TRBV6-3 to TRBJ1-1; D may be TRBD1 (6 bases). The CDR3 covers 13 residues. Germline V gene data show CDR1 as MNHEY and CDR2 as SVGEGT. The V end was cut by 6 bases, the J end by 0 bases, with 8 bases between. The CDR3 bases are TGTGCCAGCAGCCACAGGGTGAACACTGAAGCTTTCTTT. Amino acid sequence: CASSHRVNTEAFF.